What follows describes a single T cell receptor beta chain. The target of this receptor is not known. Base qualities are not at hand, and no much larger clone is one base apart. The record originates from a study of blood T cell repertoires in COVID-19 (dated by TCRdb to the early 2020s). About the investigation overall: The collaborator samples originated in the United States, Italy and Spain and spanned the acute and convalescent phases of COVID-19. The material from the prospective study consisted of cDNA or gDNA derived from T cells, B-cell-depleted T cells, or PBMCs. A de-identified subject ID, COVID-19 status, age in years and sex were almost always included in the sample metadata. The samples were drawn from two sources: the first 160 participants of the ongoing ImmuneRACE study, and over 1,000 subjects contributed by 6 global collaborators. The dataset comprised deeply sampled blood TCRbeta repertoires from subjects exposed to, actively infected with, or recovered from COVID-19. The repertoires were released in a freely available public database meant as a resource for research on the immune response to SARS-CoV-2. HLA class I and class II types, where available, came from metadata supplied by the sample provider rather than from assay-based typing.

Ends trimmed: V by 4 bases, J by 4 bases; bases unmatched to a gene: 8. The CDR3 measures 18 amino acids from cysteine to phenylalanine. Left in the record is the CDR3 DNA by itself, 54 bases read in frame from the first base. CDR1 LNHDA and CDR2 SQIVND were looked up in the germline V gene (reference sequence). The immunoSEQ Assay, a bias-controlled multiplex PCR, was used to amplify TCRbeta CDR3 regions from genomic DNA. The published analysis was carried out like this. The number of nucleated cells in each sample was estimated by amplification of reference gene primers within the assay. To quantify the absolute abundance of each unique TCRbeta CDR3 rearrangement, sequence reads were collapsed and filtered. For each sample, productive Simpson clonality was calculated as the square root of Simpson's diversity index over productive rearrangements. This is the immuneACCESS table as TCRdb keeps it, with only in-frame sequences that have V and J called. A part of the clones is gone; compared with another copy, unresolved V genes explain less than half, and the rest is unexplained. D and trimming were read from the DNA, whereas the V and J calls and clone size are those reported in that table. For this sample the table gives more than 200,000 clones, of which almost 90% were detected only once. Approximately 2.6% of the sample goes to the ten largest clones.

The collaborating institutions used their own protocols to collect whole blood in K2EDTA tubes. For TCRbeta analysis, collaborator samples were shipped as frozen whole blood, as isolated PBMCs, or as DNA extracted from either sample type. Overall results and qualifications from the work: The amount of clinical and demographic metadata varied by source and participant and was provided uncurated.

This receptor chain uses TRBV19 and TRBJ2-2; 14 junctional bases match TRBD2. The clonotype was recovered from an older woman with acute or convalescent COVID-19. The sample comprised peripheral blood. The CDR3: CASSSGLAGGWSTGELFF. The DNA sequence is as follows: TGTGCCAGTAGTAGTGGACTAGCGGGAGGCTGGAGCACCGGGGAGCTGTTTTTT.